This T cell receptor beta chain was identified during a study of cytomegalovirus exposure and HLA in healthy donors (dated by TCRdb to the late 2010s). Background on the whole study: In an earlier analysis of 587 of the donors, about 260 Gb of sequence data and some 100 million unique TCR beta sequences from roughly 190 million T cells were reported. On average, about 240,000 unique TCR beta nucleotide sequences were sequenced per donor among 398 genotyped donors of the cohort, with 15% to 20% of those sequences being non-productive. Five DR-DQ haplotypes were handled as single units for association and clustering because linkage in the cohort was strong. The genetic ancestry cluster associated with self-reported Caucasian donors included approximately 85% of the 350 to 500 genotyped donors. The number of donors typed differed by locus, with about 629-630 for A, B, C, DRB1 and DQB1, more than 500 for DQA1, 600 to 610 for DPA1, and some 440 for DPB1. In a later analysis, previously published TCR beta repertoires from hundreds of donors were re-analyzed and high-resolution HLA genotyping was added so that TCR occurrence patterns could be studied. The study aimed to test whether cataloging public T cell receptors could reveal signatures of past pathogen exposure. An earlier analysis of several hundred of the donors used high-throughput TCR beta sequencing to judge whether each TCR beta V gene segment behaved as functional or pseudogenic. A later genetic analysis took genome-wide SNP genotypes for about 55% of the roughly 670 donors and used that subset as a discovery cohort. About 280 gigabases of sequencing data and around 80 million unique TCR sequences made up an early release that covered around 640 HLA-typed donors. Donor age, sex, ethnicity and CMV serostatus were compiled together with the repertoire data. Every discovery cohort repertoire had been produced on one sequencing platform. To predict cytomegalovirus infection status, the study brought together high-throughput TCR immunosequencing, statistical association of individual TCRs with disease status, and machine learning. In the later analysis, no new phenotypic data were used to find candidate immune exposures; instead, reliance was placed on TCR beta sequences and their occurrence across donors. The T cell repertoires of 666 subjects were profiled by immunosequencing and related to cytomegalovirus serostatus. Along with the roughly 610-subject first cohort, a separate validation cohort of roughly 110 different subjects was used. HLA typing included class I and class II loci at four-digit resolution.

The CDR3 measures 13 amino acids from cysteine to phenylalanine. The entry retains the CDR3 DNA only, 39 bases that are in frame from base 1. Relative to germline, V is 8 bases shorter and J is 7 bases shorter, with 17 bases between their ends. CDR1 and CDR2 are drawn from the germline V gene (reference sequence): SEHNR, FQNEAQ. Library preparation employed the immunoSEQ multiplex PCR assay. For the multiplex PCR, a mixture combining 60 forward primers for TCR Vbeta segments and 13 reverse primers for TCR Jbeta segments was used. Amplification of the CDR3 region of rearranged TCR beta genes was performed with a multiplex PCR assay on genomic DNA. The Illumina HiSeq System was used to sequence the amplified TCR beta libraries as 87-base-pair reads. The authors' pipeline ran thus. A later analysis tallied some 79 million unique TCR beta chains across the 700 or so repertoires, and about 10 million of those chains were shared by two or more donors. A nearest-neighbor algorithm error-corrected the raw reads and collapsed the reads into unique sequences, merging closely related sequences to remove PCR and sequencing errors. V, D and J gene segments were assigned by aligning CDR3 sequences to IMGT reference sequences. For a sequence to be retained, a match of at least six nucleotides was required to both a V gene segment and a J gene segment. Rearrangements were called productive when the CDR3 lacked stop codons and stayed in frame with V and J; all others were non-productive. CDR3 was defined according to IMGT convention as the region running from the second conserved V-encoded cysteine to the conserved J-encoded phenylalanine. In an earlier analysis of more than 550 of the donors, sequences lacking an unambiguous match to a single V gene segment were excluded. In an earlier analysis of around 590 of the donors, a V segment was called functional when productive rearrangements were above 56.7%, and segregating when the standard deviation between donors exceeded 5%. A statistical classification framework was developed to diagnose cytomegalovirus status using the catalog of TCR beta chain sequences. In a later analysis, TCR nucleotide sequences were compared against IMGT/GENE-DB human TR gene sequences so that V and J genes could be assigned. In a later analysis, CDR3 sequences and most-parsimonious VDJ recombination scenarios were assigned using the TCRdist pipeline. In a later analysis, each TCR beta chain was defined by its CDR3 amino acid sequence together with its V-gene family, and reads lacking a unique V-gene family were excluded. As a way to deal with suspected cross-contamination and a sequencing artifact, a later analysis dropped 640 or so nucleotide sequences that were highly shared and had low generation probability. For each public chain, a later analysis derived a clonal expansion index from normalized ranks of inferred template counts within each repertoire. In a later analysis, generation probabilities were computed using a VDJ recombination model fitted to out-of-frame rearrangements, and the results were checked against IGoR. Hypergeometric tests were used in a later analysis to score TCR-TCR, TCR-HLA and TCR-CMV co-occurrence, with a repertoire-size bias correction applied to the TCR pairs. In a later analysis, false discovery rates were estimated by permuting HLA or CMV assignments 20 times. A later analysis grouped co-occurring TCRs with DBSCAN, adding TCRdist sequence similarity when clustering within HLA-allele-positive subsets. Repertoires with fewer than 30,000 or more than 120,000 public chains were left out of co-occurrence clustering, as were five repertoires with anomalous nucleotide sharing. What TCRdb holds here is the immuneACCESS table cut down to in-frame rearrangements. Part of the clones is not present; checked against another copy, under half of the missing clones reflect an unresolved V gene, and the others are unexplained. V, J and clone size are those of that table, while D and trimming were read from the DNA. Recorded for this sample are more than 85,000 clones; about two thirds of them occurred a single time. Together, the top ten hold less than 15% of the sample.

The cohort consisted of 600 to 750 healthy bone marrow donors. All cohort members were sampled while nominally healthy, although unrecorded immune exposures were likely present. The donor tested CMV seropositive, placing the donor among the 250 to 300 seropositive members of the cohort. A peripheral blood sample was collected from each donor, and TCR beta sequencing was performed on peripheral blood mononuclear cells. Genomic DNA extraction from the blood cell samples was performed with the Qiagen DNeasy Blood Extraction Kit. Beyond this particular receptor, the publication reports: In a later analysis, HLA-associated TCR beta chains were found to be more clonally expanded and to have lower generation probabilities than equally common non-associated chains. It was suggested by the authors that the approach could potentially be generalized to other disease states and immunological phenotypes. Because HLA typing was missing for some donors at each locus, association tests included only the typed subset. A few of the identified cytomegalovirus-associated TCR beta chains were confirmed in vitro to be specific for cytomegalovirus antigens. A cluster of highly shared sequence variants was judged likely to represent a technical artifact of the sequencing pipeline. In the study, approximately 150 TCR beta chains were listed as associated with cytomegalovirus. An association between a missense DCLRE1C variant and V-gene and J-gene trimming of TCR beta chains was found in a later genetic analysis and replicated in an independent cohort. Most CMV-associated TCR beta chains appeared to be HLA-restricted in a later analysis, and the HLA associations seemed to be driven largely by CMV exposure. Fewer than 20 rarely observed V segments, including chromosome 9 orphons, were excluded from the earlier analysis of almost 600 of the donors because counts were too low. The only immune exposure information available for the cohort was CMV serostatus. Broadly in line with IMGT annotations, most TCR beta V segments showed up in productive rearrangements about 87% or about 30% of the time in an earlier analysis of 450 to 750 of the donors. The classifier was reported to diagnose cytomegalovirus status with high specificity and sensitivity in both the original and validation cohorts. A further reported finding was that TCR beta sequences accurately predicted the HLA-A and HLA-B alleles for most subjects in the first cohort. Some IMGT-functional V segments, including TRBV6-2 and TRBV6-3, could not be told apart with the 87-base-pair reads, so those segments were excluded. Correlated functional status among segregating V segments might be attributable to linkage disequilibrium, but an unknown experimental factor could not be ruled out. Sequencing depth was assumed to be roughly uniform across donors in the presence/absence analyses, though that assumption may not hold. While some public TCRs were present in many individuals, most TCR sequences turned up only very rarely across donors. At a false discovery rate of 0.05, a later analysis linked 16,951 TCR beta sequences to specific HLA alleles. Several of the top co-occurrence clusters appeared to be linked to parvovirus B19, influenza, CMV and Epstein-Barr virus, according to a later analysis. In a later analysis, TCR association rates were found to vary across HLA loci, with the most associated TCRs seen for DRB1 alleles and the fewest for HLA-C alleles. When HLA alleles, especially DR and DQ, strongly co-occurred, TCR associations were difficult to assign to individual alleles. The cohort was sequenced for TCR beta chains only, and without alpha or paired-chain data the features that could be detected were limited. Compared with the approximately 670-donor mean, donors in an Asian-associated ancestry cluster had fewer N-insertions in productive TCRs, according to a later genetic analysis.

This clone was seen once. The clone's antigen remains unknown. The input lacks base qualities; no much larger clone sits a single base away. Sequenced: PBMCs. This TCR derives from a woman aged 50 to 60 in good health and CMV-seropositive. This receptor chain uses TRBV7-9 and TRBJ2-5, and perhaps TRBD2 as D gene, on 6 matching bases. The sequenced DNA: TGTGCCAGCGGGTTAGATCAGGGAGGGACCCAGTACTTC. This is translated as CASGLDQGGTQYF.